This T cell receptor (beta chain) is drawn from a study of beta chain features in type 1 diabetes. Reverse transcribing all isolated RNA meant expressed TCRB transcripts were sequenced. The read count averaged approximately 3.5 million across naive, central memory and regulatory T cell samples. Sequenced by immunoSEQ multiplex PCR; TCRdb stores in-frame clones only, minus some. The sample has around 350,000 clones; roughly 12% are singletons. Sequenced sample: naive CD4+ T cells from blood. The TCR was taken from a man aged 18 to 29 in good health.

CDR3 coding DNA: TGTGCCAGCAGTAAACAGGGGGCAGGTAGCTACGAGCAGTACTTC. It encodes CASSKQGAGSYEQYF. The chain employs TRBV27 and TRBJ2-7; 9 bases fit TRBD1. From germline, CDR1 is MNHEY and CDR2 SMNVEV (reference sequence). The CDR3 runs to 15 residues. V trimming: 5 bases; J trimming: 3 bases; junction bases outside the gene matches: 8.